Below, 20 T cell receptor beta chains from the same sample are listed, as sequenced in a study of control samples from healthy donors and cancer patients. TCRdb keeps only in-frame clones here, not all; method: immunoSEQ multiplex PCR. The sample contains some 120,000 clones, around 90% of which appear only once. The sequencing input was blood. The receptors were gathered from a man younger than 35 in good health.

The chain links TRBV6-6 to TRBJ1-2; 8 bases line up with TRBD1. V was pared by 5 bases and J by 6 bases, with 5 bases of the junction left unmatched. CDR3 size: 13 residues. In germline, CDR1 is MNHNY, CDR2 SVGAGI (reference sequence). The CDR3 is CASSRSTGDGYTF. DNA of the CDR3: TGTGCCAGCAGTCGATCGACAGGGGATGGCTACACCTTC.

The rearrangement joins TRBV30 to TRBJ2-1; tentative D call: TRBD1 (6 bases). The CDR3 totals 15 residues. Trimming cost V 0 bases and J 4 bases, with 13 bases left between them. Looked up from germline, CDR1 is GTSNPN and CDR2 is SVGIG (reference sequence). The CDR3 nucleotides are TGTGCCTGGAGTGTGAGCCCAGGGGCATACAATGAGCAGTTCTTC. Amino acids: CAWSVSPGAYNEQFF.

The CDR3 is CASRGHLRPTDTQYF. The CDR3, as DNA: TGTGCCAGCCGAGGACACCTTAGACCCACAGATACGCAGTATTTT. The chain has TRBV21-1 and TRBJ2-3; the D segment call TRBD1 is taken from the table without a DNA check. TRBV21-1 is reported as a pseudogene. The CDR3 is 15 residues long.

This clone was seen once. V and J are TRBV28 and TRBJ1-2; D remains ambiguous. In germline, CDR1 is MDHEN, CDR2 SYDVKM. The CDR3 contains 13 residues. V gave up 7 bases and J gave up 4 bases, with 13 bases separating them. The CDR3 sequence is CASTLEGGYGYTF. The CDR3, as DNA: TGTGCCAGCACCCTGGAGGGCGGCTATGGCTACACCTTC.

V is TRBV2 and J is TRBJ2-3, with 7 positions matching TRBD2. V lost 2 bases to trimming and J lost 6 bases; unmatched junction nucleotides: 5. This CDR3 has 14 amino acids. Per germline, CDR1 SNHLY and CDR2 FYNNEI. CDR3 protein: CASSEISGSDTQYF. CDR3 nucleotides: TGTGCCAGCAGTGAAATTAGCGGGTCTGATACGCAGTATTTT.

This chain connects TRBV28 to TRBJ1-2; 9 bases are shared with TRBD1. The trim removed 5 bases at V and 7 bases at J, leaving 8 bases unmatched. The CDR3 spans 14 residues. Germline CDR1 MDHEN, CDR2 SYDVKM. The CDR3 coding sequence is TGTGCCAGCAGTCCCGGACAGGGGTATGGTGGCTACACCTTC. As protein: CASSPGQGYGGYTF.

This chain joins TRBV3-1 (or the pseudogene TRBV3-2) and TRBJ2-2, with D uncertain. The CDR3 is 14 residues long. The germline gives CDR1 LGHDT, CDR2 YNNKEL (reference sequence). The V end lost 6 bases, the J end lost 6 bases, and 14 bases lay between the germline ends. CDR3: CASRVSPLAGELFF. The CDR3 DNA sequence: TGTGCCAGCAGGGTAAGCCCGCTTGCCGGGGAGCTGTTTTTT.

The genes are TRBV14 and TRBJ1-2, with unresolved D. This CDR3 has 13 amino acids. V was trimmed by 0 bases and J by 8 bases, leaving 10 bases between them. Per germline, CDR1 SGHDN and CDR2 FVKESK. In DNA form, the CDR3 reads TGTGCCAGCAGCCAAGATAGGAGCTGGGGCTACACCTTC. Amino acid sequence: CASSQDRSWGYTF. Combining the CDR3 with reference TRBV14 and TRBJ1-2 gives the whole variable domain EAGVTQFPSHSVIEKGQTVTLRCDPISGHDNLYWYRRVMGKEIKFLLHFVKESKQDESGMPNNRFLAERTGGTYSTLKVQPAELEDSGVYFCASSQDRSWGYTFGSGTRLTVV.

This clone has only one observation. The chain combines TRBV4-1 with TRBJ1-2; no clear D gene. The V gene's germline CDR1 is MGHRA and CDR2 YSYEKL. This CDR3 spans 14 amino acids. With 4 bases removed from V and 5 bases from J, the gap between germline ends came to 14 bases. The CDR3 loop reads CASSPDGRSYGYTF. The DNA for the CDR3 is TGCGCCAGCAGCCCGGACGGACGTAGTTATGGCTACACCTTC.

This sequence joins TRBV28 and TRBJ1-4; a possible D gene is TRBD1 (5 bases). The CDR3 totals 14 residues. V lost 2 bases to trimming and J lost 8 bases, with 12 bases between them. The germline V gene has CDR1 MDHEN and CDR2 SYDVKM. In nucleotides, the CDR3 is TGTGCCAGCAGTTTAGTTCCGGGGGGGGAAAAACTGTTTTTT. Its protein is CASSLVPGGEKLFF.

V and J are TRBV29-1 and TRBJ1-1, with D tentatively TRBD1 (5 bases). CDR3 length equals 14 residues. V shed 4 bases and J shed 4 bases, with 16 bases lying between them. CDR1 SQVTM and CDR2 ANQGSEA come from the germline V gene. CDR3 residues: CSVVQGGSGTEAFF. DNA for the CDR3: TGCAGCGTTGTCCAGGGTGGCTCGGGCACTGAAGCTTTCTTT.

The chain combines TRBV2 with TRBJ2-1; TRBD2 aligns across 12 bases. V was clipped by 5 bases and J by 5 bases; unmatched bases: 1. CDR1 and CDR2 (germline): SNHLY, FYNNEI. The CDR3 covers 14 residues. Here the CDR3 DNA reads TGTGCCAGCAGTCTAGCGGGGGGGGACAATGAGCAGTTCTTC. This gives the protein CASSLAGGDNEQFF.

The chain's CDR3 is CSASRSNDAFF. CDR3 DNA sequence: TGCAGTGCTAGTCGGTCCAACGATGCTTTCTTT. The chain carries TRBV20-1 and TRBJ1-1; D ambiguous. CDR1 and CDR2 (germline): DFQATT, SNEGSKA (reference sequence). This CDR3 is built from 11 residues. Trimming cost V 3 bases and J 11 bases, with 13 bases left between them.

This sequence joins TRBV7-9 and TRBJ1-1, with D possibly TRBD1 on 5 matching bases. CDR1 is SEHNR, CDR2 FQNEAQ, per germline (reference sequence). The CDR3 is 13 amino acids. Trimming removed 2 bases from V and 4 bases from J, with 8 bases in between. CDR3 in DNA: TGTGCCAGCAGCTTATCCGGGGGCACTGAAGCTTTCTTT. This translates into CASSLSGGTEAFF.

This clone was counted at least ten times. CDR3 residues: CASSAPSGNEQFF. CDR3 nucleotide sequence: TGTGCCAGCAGTGCCCCCTCCGGCAATGAGCAGTTCTTC. J is TRBJ2-1 and V is TRBV12-3 or TRBV12-4; D unresolved. CDR3 length: 13 residues. The V end was cut by 5 bases, the J end by 6 bases, with 11 bases between.

This chain joins TRBV7-3 and TRBJ2-2; 7 bases align to TRBD2. J lost 7 bases, V lost 2 bases, and 4 bases had no gene match. The CDR3 is 14 residues long. CDR1 and CDR2 from the germline V gene are SGHTA and FQGTGA. CDR3 residues: CASSLGGRGGELFF. CDR3 DNA: TGTGCCAGCAGCTTAGGCGGGAGAGGCGGGGAGCTGTTTTTT.

The rearrangement joins TRBV28 to TRBJ1-2, with D maybe TRBD1 (5 bases). Trimming cost V 10 bases and J 4 bases, with 22 bases left between them. The CDR3 loop spans 15 amino acids. CDR1 and CDR2 from the germline V gene are MDHEN and SYDVKM. The CDR3: CAIREESREIYGYTF. CDR3 DNA: TGTGCCATCAGAGAAGAGTCCAGGGAAATCTATGGCTACACCTTC.

The chain recombines TRBV5-6 with TRBJ2-3, with a possible D match to TRBD2 (5 bases). The CDR3 runs 13 residues. Trimming took 5 bases from V and 1 from J, leaving 8 bases between them. Per the germline V gene, CDR1 is SGHDT and CDR2 is YYEEEE. The CDR3 coding sequence is TGTGCCAGCAGTTCAGCGGGCACAGATACGCAGTATTTT. Protein: CASSSAGTDTQYF.

This rearrangement joins TRBV28 to TRBJ1-6; D gene uncertain. Germline V lookup: CDR1 MDHEN, CDR2 SYDVKM. V was shortened by 2 bases and J by 14 bases, with 7 bases between the two germline ends. The CDR3 covers 11 residues. The CDR3 loop reads CASSLEVTLHF. The CDR3 DNA reads as TGTGCCAGCAGTTTAGAGGTCACCCTCCACTTT.

The chain links TRBV7-9 to TRBJ2-5; TRBD1 or TRBD2 may be the D gene (5 bases each). V was clipped by 1 base and J by 5 bases, with 11 bases between them. CDR1 SEHNR and CDR2 FQNEAQ come from the germline V gene (reference sequence). The CDR3 extends over 14 amino acids. The CDR3, as DNA: TGTGCCAGCAGCTTAGTGGGGCAGCGGGAGACCCAGTACTTC. Translation gives CASSLVGQRETQYF.